This T cell receptor (beta chain) was recovered during a study of persistence of HIV-infected CD4 T cells. The libraries were made with immunoSEQ version 4 in survey mode. Data came from immunoSEQ multiplex PCR; TCRdb stores just in-frame clones and leaves some out. This repertoire shows tens of thousands of clones, about 74% found once; its top ten account for around 1.9%. The stimulus was an HIV-1 Gag 15-mer peptide pool, about 1 ug/peptide/mL. Sorting selected CD4+ T cells upregulating both CD40 ligand and CD69. Adults with HIV-1 started suppressive ART while chronically infected. CD8-depleted PBMCs were stimulated about 19 hours with anti-CD28/CD49d costimulation, CD40-blocking antibody and enfuvirtide. This clone was detected once. Its antigen is not identified. Points from the study as a whole: Compared with CD3/CD28-stimulated cells, CMV- and Gag-responding cells showed lower TCRbeta richness.

CDR1 and CDR2 (germline): SNHLY, FYNNEI. The CDR3 spans 17 residues. The V end was cut by 8 bases, the J end by 0 bases, with 20 bases between. Specimen: CD4+ T cells sorted from PBMCs after roughly 18-hour stimulation, collected from a patient who received antiretroviral therapy. The rearrangement uses TRBV2 and TRBJ1-5, with D possibly TRBD1 on 6 matching bases. This clonotype originated in an adult man with HIV who was CMV-seropositive. This chain's CDR3 is CASGGARGDYSNQPQHF. The CDR3 nucleotides are TGTGCCAGCGGGGGGGCCAGAGGAGATTATAGCAATCAGCCCCAGCATTTT. The full variable domain, completed using reference TRBV2 and TRBJ1-5, is EPEVTQTPSHQVTQMGQEVILRCVPISNHLYFYWYRQILGQKVEFLVSFYNNEISEKSEIFDDQFSVERPDGSNFTLKIRSTKLEDSAMYFCASGGARGDYSNQPQHFGDGTRLSIL.